Detailed here is one TCR beta chain. V was pared by 7 bases and J by 0 bases, with 14 bases between. Per the germline V gene, CDR1 is SGHRS and CDR2 is YFSETQ. The CDR3 has 14 amino acids. Treatment noted: roughly 18 received Ad26.COV2.S at low or high dose, single or two shots; several received placebo; per-sample allocation not given. Vaccine and placebo recipients were sampled on day 63 after the first injection. This record comes from a study of Ad26.COV2.S vaccination and SARS-CoV-2 variants. Study background: Recipients of Ad26.COV2.S got it intramuscularly, once or twice 56 days apart.

Here immunoSEQ multiplex PCR was the method, and the copy in TCRdb shows in-frame clones only, minus some. Of about 390,000 clones in the sample, around nine tenths were seen once. Sequencing was performed on peripheral blood, taken in a trial of Ad26.COV2.S vaccine versus placebo. The sequence was collected from a person between 18 and 65 years old who received the Ad26.COV2.S COVID-19 vaccine or a placebo. The genes are TRBV5-1 and TRBJ2-7; D gene ambiguous. The DNA for the CDR3 is TGCGCCAGCGCCCAGGTTCTGCCCTCCTACGAGCAGTACTTC. Its protein is CASAQVLPSYEQYF.